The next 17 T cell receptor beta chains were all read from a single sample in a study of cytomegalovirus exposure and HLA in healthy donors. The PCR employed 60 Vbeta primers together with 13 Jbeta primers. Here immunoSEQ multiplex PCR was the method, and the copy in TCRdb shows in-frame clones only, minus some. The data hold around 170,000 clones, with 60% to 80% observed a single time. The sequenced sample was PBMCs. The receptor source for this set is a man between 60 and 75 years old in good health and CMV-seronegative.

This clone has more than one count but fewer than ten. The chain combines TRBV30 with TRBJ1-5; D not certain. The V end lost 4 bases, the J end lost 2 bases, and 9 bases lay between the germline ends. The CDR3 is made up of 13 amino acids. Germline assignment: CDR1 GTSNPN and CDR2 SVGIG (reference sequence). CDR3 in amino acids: CAWTGGGNQPQHF. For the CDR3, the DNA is TGTGCCTGGACGGGTGGCGGCAATCAGCCCCAGCATTTT.

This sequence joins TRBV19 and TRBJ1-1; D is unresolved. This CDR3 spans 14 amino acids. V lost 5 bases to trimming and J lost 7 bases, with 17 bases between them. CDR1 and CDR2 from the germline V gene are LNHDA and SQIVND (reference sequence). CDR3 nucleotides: TGTGCCAGTAGTCTGACGGGTGTAGTCGGTGAAGCTTTCTTT. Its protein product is CASSLTGVVGEAFF. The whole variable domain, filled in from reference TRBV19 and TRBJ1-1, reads DGGITQSPKYLFRKEGQNVTLSCEQNLNHDAMYWYRQDPGQGLRLIYYSQIVNDFQKGDIAEGYSVSREKKESFPLTVTSAQKNPTAFYLCASSLTGVVGEAFFGQGTRLTVV.

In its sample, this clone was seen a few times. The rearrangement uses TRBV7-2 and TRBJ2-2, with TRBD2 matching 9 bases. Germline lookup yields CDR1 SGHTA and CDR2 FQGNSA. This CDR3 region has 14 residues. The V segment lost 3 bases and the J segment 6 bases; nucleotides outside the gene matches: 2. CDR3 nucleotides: TGTGCCAGCAGCTTCAAGCGGGAGGCCGGGGAGCTGTTTTTT. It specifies CASSFKREAGELFF. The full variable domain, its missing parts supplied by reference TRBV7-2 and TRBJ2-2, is GAGVSQSPSNKVTEKGKDVELRCDPISGHTALYWYRQSLGQGLEFLIYFQGNSAPDKSGLPSDRFSAERTGGSVSTLTIQRTQQEDSAVYLCASSFKREAGELFFGEGSRLTVL.

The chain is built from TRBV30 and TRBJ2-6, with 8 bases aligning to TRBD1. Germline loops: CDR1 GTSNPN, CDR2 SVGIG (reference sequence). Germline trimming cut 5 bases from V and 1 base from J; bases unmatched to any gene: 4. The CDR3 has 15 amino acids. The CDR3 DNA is TGTGCCTGGGAGACAGGGGCTTCTGGGGCCAACGTCCTGACTTTC. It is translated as CAWETGASGANVLTF. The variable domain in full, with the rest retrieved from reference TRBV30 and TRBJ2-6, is SQTIHQWPATLVQPVGSPLSLECTVEGTSNPNLYWYRQAAGRGLQLLFYSVGIGQISSEVPQNLSASRPQDRQFILSSKKLLLSDSGFYLCAWETGASGANVLTFGAGSRLTVL.

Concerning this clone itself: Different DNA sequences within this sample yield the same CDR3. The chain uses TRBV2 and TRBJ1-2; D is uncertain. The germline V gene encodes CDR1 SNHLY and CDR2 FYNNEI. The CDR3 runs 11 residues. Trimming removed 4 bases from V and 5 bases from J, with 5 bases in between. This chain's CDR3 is CASSGGYGYTF. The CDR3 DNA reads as TGTGCCAGCAGTGGAGGGTATGGCTACACCTTC.

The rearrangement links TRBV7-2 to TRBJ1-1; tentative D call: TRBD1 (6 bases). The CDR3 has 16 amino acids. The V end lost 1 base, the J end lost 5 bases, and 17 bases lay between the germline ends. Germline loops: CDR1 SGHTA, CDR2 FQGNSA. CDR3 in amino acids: CASSLESQGRGTEAFF. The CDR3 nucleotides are TGTGCCAGCAGCTTAGAATCTCAGGGGAGGGGAACTGAAGCTTTCTTT.

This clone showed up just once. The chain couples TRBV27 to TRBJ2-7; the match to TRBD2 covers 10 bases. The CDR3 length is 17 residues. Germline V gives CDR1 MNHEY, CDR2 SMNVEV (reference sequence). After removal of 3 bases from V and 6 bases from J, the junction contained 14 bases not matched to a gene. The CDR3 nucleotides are TGTGCCAGCAGTTTCGGATCTAGCGGGAGTATAATAGGCGAGCAGTACTTC. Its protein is CASSFGSSGSIIGEQYF.

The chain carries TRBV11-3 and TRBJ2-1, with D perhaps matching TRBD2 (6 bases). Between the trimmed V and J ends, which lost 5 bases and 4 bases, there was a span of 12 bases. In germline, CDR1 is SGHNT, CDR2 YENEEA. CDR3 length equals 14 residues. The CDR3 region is CASSASGTYNEQFF. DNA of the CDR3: TGTGCCAGCAGCGCCTCGGGGACTTACAATGAGCAGTTCTTC.

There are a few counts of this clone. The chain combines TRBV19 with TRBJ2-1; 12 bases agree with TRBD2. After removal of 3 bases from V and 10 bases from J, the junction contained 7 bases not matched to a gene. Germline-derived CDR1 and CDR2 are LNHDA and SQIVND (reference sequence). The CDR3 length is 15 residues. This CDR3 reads CASSILAGGPGEQFF. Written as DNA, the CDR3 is TGTGCCAGTAGTATTCTAGCGGGAGGGCCCGGCGAGCAGTTCTTC.

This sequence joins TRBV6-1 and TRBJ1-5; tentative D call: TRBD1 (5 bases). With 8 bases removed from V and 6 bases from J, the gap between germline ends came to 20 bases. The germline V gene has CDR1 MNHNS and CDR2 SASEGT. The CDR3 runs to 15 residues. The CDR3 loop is CASWPGLTSGQPQHF. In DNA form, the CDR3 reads TGTGCCAGCTGGCCAGGGCTTACCTCAGGTCAGCCCCAGCATTTT.

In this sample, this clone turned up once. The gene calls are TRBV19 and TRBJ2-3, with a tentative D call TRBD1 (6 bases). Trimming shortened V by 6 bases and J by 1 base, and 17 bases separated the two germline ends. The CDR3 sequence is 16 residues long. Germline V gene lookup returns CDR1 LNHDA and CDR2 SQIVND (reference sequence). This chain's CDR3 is CASRVQGLGGTDTQYF. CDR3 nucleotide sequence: TGTGCCAGTAGGGTCCAGGGGTTAGGGGGCACAGATACGCAGTATTTT.

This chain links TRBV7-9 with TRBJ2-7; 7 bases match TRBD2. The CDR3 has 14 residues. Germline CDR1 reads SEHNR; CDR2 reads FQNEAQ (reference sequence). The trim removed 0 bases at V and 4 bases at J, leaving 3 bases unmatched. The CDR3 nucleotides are TGTGCCAGCAGCTTAGCGGGAGGGGAATACGAGCAGTACTTC. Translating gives CASSLAGGEYEQYF. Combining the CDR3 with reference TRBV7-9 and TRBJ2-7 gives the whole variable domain DTGVSQNPRHKITKRGQNVTFRCDPISEHNRLYWYRQTLGQGPEFLTYFQNEAQLEKSRLLSDRFSAERPKGSFSTLEIQRTEQGDSAMYLCASSLAGGEYEQYFGPGTRLTVT.

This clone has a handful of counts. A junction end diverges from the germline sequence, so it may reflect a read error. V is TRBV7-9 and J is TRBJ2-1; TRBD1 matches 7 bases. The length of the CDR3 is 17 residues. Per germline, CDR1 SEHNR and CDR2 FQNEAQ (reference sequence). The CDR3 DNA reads TGTTCCAGCAGCTTGAAGCCCTCGGCAGGGGGAAGGGATGAGCAGTTCTTC. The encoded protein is CSSSLKPSAGGRDEQFF.

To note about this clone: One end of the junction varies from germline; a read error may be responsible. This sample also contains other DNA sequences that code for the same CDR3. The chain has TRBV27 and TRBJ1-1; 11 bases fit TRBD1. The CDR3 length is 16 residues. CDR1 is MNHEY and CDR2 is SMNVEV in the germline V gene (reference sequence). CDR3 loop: CASSKLRDRGVFEAFF. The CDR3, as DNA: TGTGCTAGCAGCAAACTCCGGGACAGGGGGGTGTTTGAAGCTTTCTTT.

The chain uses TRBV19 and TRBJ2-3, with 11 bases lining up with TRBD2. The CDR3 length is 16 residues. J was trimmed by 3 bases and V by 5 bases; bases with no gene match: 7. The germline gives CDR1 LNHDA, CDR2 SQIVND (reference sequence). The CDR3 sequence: CASSPRSGRGTDTQYF. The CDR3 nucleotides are TGTGCCAGTAGTCCCCGTAGCGGGAGGGGGACAGATACGCAGTATTTT.

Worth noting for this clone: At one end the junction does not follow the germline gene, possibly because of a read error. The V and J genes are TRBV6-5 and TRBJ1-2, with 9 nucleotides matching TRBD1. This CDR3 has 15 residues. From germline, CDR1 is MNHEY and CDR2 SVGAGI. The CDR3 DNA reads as TGTGCCAGCAGTTACTCACAGGGACAGGGCTATGGCTACCCCTTC. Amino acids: CASSYSQGQGYGYPF.

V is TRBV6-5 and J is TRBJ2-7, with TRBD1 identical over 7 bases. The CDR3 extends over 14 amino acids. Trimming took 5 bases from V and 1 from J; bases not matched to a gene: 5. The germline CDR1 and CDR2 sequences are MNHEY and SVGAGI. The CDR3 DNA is TGTGCCAGCAGTCCCGGGACAGTATCCTACGAGCAGTACTTC. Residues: CASSPGTVSYEQYF.